This T cell receptor beta chain was obtained from a study of cytomegalovirus exposure and HLA in healthy donors. Overall study: Earlier results showed 90 million to 120 million unique TCR beta sequences derived from approximately 170 million T cells.

The PCR made use of 60 Vbeta and 13 Jbeta primers. As processed by the authors: Later, an analysis found around 80 million unique TCR beta chains, and around 12 million of these were shared. Produced via immunoSEQ multiplex PCR; TCRdb's table is partial and in-frame only. For V, J and clone size, that table is used; D and trimming come from the DNA. The repertoire holds 100,000 or so clones, roughly four fifths seen once, with roughly 1.3% in the top ten. Study-level findings and limits: In the analysis, some V segments, TRBV6-2 and TRBV6-3 included, were excluded as indistinguishable.

As regards this clone: Its cognate antigen is unknown.

Deletions cut 5 bases from V and 6 bases from J, with 12 bases between. Germline V CDR1 and CDR2: MNHEY, SVGAGI. This CDR3 is built from 13 residues. The material sequenced was PBMCs. The receptor was isolated from a man between 35 and 55 years old in good health and CMV-seronegative. This rearrangement joins TRBV6-5 to TRBJ2-3; D may be TRBD2 (5 bases). The CDR3 coding sequence is TGTGCCAGCAGTACCCCCGCTAGCGATACGCAGTATTTT. It translates to CASSTPASDTQYF.